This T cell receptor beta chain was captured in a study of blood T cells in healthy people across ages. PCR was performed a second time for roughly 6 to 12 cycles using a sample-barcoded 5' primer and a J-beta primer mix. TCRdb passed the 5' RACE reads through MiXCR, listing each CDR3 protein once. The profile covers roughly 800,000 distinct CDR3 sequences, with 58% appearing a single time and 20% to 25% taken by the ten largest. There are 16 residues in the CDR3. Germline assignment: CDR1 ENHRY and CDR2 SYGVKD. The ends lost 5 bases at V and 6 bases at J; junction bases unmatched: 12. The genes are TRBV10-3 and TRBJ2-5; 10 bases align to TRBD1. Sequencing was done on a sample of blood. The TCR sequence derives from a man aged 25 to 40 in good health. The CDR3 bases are TGTGCCATCAGTACATCCGGGACAGGGGTTTGGCAGACCCAGTACTTC. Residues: CAISTSGTGVWQTQYF.